One T cell receptor (beta chain) is described in this entry. CDR1 and CDR2 from the germline V gene are KGHDR and SFDVKD. V lost 2 bases to trimming and J lost 4 bases; unmatched junction nucleotides: 12. CDR3 size: 18 residues. One entry per CDR3 protein, called by TCRdb with MiXCR from the 5' RACE reads. Of 500,000 to 550,000 distinct CDR3 sequences in the sample, around 21% are singletons; the top ten hold 12%. This sample is drawn from a study of T-cell memory formation after mild COVID-19. The V gene is TRBV24-1, the J gene TRBJ2-5, with TRBD1 matching 10 bases. The sample consisted of PBMCs or a T cell subset sorted from them (not recorded which). This receptor was taken from an adult woman who had mild COVID-19 (a few samples of this study predate the infection). Cell type and time point are not known. CDR3 region: CATSDSPSTGGWRETQYF. The CDR3 coding sequence is TGTGCCACCAGTGATTCCCCGTCGACAGGGGGCTGGAGAGAGACCCAGTACTTC.